The 7 T cell receptor beta chains below were found in one sample sequenced in a study of cytomegalovirus exposure and HLA in healthy donors. The PCR had 60 Vbeta and 13 Jbeta primers. Profiled with immunoSEQ multiplex PCR; TCRdb holds only in-frame clones, not every one. The sample shows under 200,000 clones, less than 75% of them seen only once. The sequenced sample was PBMCs. These TCRs come from a girl aged 10-17 years in good health and CMV-seronegative.

The gene calls are TRBV4-2 and TRBJ2-2; TRBD2 matches at 9 bases. V dropped 1 base and J dropped 3; count of bases not matched to a gene: 6. This CDR3 is built from 17 residues. CDR1 LGHNA and CDR2 YNFKEQ come from the germline V gene. CDR3 DNA sequence: TGTGCCAGCAGCCAAGGCGGGAGGGGGATCGACACCGGGGAGCTGTTTTTT. Translated, it gives CASSQGGRGIDTGELFF.

V is TRBV5-1 and J is TRBJ1-1, with unresolved D. CDR1 and CDR2 (germline): SGHRS, YFSETQ. There are 15 residues in the CDR3. The V end lost 2 bases, the J end lost 1 base, and 12 bases lay between the germline ends. The CDR3 spells CASSFNGEGNTEAFF. Written as DNA, the CDR3 is TGCGCCAGCAGCTTCAACGGGGAAGGGAACACTGAAGCTTTCTTT.

The CDR3 coding sequence is TGCGCCAGCAGCTTGGCCGGTCAGGGAAAGAGTTCACCCCTCCACTTT. This sequence encodes CASSLAGQGKSSPLHF. J is TRBJ1-6 and V is TRBV5-1; D possibly corresponds to TRBD1 (5 bases). V was cut by 0 bases and J by 9 bases, with 16 bases left in between. This CDR3 has 16 residues. CDR1 and CDR2 (germline): SGHRS, YFSETQ.

The rearrangement uses TRBV28 and TRBJ1-2; TRBD1 aligns across 12 bases. Germline trimming cut 3 bases from V and 8 bases from J; bases unmatched to any gene: 4. This CDR3 is built from 14 residues. CDR1 is MDHEN, CDR2 SYDVKM, per germline. The CDR3 region is CASSFGTGGGGYTF. The DNA of the CDR3 is TGTGCCAGCAGTTTCGGGACAGGGGGCGGGGGCTACACCTTC.

The chain uses TRBV9 and TRBJ1-2; 9 nucleotides line up with TRBD1. Germline trimming cut 2 bases from V and 6 bases from J; bases unmatched to any gene: 8. The CDR3 extends over 15 amino acids. Germline-derived CDR1 and CDR2 are SGDLS and YYNGEE. The CDR3 reads CASSVLQGASDGYTF. The DNA of the CDR3 is TGTGCCAGCAGCGTCTTACAGGGGGCTTCTGATGGCTACACCTTC.

This chain links TRBV6-5 with TRBJ2-5, with TRBD2 matching over 9 bases. The junction had 8 bases not matched to a gene; V was cut back by 9 bases and J by 0 bases. CDR1 MNHEY and CDR2 SVGAGI come from the germline V gene. CDR3 length: 15 residues. DNA of the CDR3: TGTGCCAGTATGACTAGCGGAATGTACCAAGAGACCCAGTACTTC. It translates to CASMTSGMYQETQYF.

In this sample, this clone turned up a few times. The chain combines TRBV21-1 with TRBJ1-6. TRBV21-1 is annotated as a pseudogene. The CDR3 loop spans 14 amino acids. This chain's CDR3 is CASTGGSRNSPLHF. The CDR3 DNA is TGTGCCAGCACCGGGGGGAGCCGCAATTCACCCCTCCACTTT.